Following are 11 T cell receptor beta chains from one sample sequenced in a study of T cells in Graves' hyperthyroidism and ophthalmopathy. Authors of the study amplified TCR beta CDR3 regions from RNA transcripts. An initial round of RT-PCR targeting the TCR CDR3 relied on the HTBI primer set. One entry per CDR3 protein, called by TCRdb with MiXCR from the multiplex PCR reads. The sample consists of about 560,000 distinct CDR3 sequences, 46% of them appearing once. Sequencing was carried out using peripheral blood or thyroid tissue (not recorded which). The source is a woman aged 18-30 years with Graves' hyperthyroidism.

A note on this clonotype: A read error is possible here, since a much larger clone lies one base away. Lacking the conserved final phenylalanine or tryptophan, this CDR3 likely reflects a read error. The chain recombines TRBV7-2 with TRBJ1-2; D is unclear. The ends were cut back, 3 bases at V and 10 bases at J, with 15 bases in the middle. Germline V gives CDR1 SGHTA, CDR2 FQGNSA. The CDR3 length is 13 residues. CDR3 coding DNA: TGTGCCAGCAGCTTGCGTGACGGCAGAGACTACACCTAC. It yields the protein CASSLRDGRDYTY.

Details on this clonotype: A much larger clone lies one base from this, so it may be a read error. CDR3 residues: CASSQNTYEQYF. CDR3 DNA: TGTGCCAGCAGCCAGAACACCTACGAGCAGTACTTC. V gene TRBV14 combines with J gene TRBJ2-7; D ambiguous. The CDR3 contains 12 residues. CDR1 and CDR2 from the germline V gene are SGHDN and FVKESK. V lost 3 bases, J lost 2 bases, and 5 bases lay in between.

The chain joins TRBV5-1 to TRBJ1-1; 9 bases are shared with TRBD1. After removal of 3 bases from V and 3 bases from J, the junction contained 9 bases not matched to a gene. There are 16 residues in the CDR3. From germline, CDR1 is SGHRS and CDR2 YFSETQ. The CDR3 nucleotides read TGCGCCAGCAGCTACCGGGACAGGGTTCGGGACACTGAAGCTTTCTTT. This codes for CASSYRDRVRDTEAFF.

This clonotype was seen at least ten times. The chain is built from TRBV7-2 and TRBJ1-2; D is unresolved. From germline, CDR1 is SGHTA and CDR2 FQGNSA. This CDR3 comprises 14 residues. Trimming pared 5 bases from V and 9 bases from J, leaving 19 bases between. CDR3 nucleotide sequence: TGTGCCAGCAGCCAGCCGGGGAGAGGGCCCAGCTACACCTTC. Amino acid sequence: CASSQPGRGPSYTF.

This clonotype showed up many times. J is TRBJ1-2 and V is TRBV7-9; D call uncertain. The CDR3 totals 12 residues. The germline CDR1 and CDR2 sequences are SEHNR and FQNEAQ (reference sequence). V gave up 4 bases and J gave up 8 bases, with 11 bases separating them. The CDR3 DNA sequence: TGTGCCAGCAGCTCTAGTAGGGCAGGCTACACCTTC. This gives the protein CASSSSRAGYTF.

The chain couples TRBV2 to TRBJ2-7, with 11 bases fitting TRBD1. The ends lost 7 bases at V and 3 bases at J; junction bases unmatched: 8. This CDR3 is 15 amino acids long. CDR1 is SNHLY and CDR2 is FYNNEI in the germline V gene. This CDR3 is CASTPDRGRNYEQYF. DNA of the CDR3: TGTGCCAGCACTCCGGACAGGGGGCGCAACTACGAGCAGTACTTC.

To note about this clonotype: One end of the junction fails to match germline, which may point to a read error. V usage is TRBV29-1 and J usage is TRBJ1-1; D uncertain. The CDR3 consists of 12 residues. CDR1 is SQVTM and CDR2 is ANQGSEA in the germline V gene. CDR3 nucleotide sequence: TGCAGCGCCATGCCTGGGAACGCTGAAGTTTTCTTC. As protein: CSAMPGNAEVFF.

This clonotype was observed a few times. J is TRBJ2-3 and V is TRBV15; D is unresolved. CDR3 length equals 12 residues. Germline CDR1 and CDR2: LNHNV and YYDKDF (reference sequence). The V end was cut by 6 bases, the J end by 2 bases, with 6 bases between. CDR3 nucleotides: TGTGCCACCAGTGACAACACAGATACGCAGTATTTT. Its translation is CATSDNTDTQYF.

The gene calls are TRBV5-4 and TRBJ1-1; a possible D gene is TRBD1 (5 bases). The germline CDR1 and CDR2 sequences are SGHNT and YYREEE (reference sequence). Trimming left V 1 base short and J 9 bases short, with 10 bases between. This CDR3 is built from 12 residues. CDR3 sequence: CASSLQGAQAFF. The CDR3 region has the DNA TGTGCCAGCAGCTTGCAAGGGGCCCAAGCTTTCTTT.

CDR3 amino acids: CASSESGRWTEAFF. The CDR3 region has the DNA TGTGCCAGCAGTGAAAGCGGGCGGTGGACTGAAGCTTTCTTT. The chain recombines TRBV2 with TRBJ1-1; unclear D gene. The CDR3 totals 14 residues. Trimming stripped 2 bases from V and 5 bases from J, with 12 bases between. The germline gives CDR1 SNHLY, CDR2 FYNNEI.

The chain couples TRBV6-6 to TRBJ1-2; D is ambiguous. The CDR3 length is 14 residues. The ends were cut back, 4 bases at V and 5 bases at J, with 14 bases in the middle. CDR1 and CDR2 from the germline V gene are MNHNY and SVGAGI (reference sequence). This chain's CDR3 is CASSSPGEPYGYTF. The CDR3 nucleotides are TGTGCCAGCAGTTCACCGGGAGAACCTTATGGCTACACCTTC.